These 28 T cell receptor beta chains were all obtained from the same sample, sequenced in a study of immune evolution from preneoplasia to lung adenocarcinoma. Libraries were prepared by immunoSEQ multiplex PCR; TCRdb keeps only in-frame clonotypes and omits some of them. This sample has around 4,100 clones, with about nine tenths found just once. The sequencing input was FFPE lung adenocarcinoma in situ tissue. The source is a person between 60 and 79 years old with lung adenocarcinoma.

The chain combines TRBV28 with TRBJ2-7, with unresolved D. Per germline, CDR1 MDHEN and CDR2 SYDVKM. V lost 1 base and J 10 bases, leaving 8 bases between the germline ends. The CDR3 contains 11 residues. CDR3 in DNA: TGTGCCAGCAGTTTATCTCGTTACCAGTACTTC. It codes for CASSLSRYQYF.

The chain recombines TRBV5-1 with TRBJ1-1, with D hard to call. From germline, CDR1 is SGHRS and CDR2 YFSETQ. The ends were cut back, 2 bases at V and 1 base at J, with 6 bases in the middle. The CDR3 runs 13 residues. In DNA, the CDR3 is TGCGCCAGCAGCTTTGGCGCGAACACTGAAGCTTTCTTT. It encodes CASSFGANTEAFF.

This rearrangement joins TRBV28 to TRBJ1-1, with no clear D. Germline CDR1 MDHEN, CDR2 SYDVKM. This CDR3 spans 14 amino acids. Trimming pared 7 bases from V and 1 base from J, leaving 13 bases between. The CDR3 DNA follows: TGTGCCAGCACCCCTGGGGATCGGAACACTGAAGCTTTCTTT. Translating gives CASTPGDRNTEAFF.

CDR3 DNA: TGTGCCAGCTCACCACCTGACAGGAGCCTCTATGGCTACACCTTC. Translated, it gives CASSPPDRSLYGYTF. The gene calls are TRBV18 and TRBJ1-2, with TRBD1 as a possible D gene (6 bases). The CDR3 has 15 residues. Trimming left V 0 bases short and J 4 bases short, with 12 bases between. Germline-derived CDR1 and CDR2 are KGHSH and LQKENI. The variable domain in full, completed from reference TRBV18 and TRBJ1-2, reads NAGVMQNPRHLVRRRGQEARLRCSPMKGHSHVYWYRQLPEEGLKFMVYLQKENIIDESGMPKERFSAEFPKEGPSILRIQQVVRGDSAAYFCASSPPDRSLYGYTFGSGTRLTVV.

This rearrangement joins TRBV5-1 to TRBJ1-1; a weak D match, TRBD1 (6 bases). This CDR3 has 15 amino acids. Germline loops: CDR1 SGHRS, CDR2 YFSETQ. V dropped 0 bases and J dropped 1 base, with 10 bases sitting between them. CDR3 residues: CASSLAGGPNTEAFF. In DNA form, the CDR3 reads TGCGCCAGCAGCTTGGCGGGGGGCCCGAACACTGAAGCTTTCTTT.

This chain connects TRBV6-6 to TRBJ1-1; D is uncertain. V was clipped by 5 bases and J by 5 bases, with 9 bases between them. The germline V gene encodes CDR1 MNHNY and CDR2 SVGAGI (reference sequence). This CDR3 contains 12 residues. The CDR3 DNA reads TGTGCCAGCAGTCACCTAGGGACTGAAGCTTTCTTT. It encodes CASSHLGTEAFF.

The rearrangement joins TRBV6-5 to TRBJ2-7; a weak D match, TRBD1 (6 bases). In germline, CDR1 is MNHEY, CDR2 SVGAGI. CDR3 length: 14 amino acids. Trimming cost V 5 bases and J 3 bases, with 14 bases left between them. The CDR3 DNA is TGTGCCAGCAGTCCCACAGGGTCGGGCTACGAGCAGTACTTC. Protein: CASSPTGSGYEQYF.

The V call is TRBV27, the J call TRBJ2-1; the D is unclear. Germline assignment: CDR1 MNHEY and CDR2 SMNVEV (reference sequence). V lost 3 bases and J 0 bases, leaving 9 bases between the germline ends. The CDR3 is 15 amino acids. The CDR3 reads CASSLSGSSYNEQFF. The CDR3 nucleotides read TGTGCCAGCAGTTTGTCCGGAAGCTCCTACAATGAGCAGTTCTTC.

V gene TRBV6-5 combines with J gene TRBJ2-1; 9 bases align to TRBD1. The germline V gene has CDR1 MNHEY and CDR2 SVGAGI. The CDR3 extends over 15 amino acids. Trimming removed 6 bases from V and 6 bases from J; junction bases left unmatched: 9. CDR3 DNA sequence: TGTGCCAGCAGAAGCCGGGACAGGGTTATCAATGAGCAGTTCTTC. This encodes CASRSRDRVINEQFF.

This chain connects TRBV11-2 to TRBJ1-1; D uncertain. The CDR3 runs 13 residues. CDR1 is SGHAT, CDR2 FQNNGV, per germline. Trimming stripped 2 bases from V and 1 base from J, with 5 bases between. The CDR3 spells CASSLMGNTEAFF. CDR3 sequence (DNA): TGTGCCAGCAGCTTAATGGGGAACACTGAAGCTTTCTTT.

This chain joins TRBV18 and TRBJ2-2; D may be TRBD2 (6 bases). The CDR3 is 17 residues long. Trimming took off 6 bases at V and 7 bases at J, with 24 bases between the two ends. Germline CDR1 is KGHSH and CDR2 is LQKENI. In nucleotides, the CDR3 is TGTGCCAGCTCGCCCGGGGGTGGAGGGCCGAAGAGCGGGGAGCTGTTTTTT. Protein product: CASSPGGGGPKSGELFF.

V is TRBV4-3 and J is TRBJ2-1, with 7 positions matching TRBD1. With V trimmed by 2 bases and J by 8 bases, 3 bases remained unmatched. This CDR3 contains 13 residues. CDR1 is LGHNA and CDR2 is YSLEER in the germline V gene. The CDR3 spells CASSQYRGDEQFF. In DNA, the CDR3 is TGCGCCAGCAGCCAATACAGGGGCGATGAGCAGTTCTTC.

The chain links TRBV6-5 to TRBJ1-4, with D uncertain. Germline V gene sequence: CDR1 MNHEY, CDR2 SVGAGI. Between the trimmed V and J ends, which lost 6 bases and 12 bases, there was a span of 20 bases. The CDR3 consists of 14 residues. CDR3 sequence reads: CASSPGRMGLELFF. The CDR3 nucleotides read TGTGCCAGCAGCCCAGGAAGGATGGGTCTGGAACTGTTTTTT.

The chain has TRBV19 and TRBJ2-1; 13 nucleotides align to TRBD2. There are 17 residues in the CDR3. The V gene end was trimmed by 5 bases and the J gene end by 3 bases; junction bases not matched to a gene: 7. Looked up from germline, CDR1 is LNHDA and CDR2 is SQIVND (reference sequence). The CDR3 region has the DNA TGTGCCAGTAGTGCCGGGACTAGCGGGACCCTCTACAATGAGCAGTTCTTC. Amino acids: CASSAGTSGTLYNEQFF.

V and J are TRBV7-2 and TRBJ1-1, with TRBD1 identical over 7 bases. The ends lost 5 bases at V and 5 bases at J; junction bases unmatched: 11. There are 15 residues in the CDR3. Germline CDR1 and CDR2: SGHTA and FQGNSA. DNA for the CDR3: TGTGCCAGCAGCCAAGGGGGCAGTTCTCGGACTGAAGCTTTCTTT. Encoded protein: CASSQGGSSRTEAFF.

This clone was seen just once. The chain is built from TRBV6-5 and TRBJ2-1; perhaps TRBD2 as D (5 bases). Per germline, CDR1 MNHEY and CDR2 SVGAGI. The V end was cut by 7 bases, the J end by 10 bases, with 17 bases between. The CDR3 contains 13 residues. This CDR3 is CASTPRGFGEQFF. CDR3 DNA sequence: TGTGCCAGCACCCCCCGGGGTTTTGGAGAGCAGTTCTTC.

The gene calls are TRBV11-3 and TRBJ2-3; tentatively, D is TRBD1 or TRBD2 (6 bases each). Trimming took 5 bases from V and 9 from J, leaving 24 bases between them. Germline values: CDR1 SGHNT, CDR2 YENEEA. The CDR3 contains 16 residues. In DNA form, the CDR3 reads TGTGCCAGCAGCCCCAACTTTGACAGGTCTGGGGGGACGCAGTATTTT. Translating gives CASSPNFDRSGGTQYF. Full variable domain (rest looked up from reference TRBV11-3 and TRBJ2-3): EAGVVQSPRYKIIEKKQPVAFWCNPISGHNTLYWYLQNLGQGPELLIRYENEEAVDDSQLPKDRFSAERLKGVDSTLKIQPAELGDSAVYLCASSPNFDRSGGTQYFGPGTRLTVL.

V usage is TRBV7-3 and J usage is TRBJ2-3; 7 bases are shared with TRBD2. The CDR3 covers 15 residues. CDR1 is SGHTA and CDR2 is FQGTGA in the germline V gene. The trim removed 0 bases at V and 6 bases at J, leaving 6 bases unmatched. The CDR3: CASSLTGGRVDTQYF. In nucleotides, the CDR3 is TGTGCCAGCAGCTTAACGGGCGGGAGAGTTGATACGCAGTATTTT. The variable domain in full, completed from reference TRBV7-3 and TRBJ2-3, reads GAGVSQTPSNKVTEKGKYVELRCDPISGHTALYWYRQSLGQGPEFLIYFQGTGAADDSGLPNDRFFAVRPEGSVSTLKIQRTERGDSAVYLCASSLTGGRVDTQYFGPGTRLTVL.

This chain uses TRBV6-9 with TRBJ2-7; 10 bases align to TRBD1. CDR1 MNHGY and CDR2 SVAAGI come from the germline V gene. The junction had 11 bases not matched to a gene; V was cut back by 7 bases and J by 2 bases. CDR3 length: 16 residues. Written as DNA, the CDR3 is TGTGCCAGCAATCCTCGGACAGGGGGATTAGCCTACGAGCAGTACTTC. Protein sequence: CASNPRTGGLAYEQYF.

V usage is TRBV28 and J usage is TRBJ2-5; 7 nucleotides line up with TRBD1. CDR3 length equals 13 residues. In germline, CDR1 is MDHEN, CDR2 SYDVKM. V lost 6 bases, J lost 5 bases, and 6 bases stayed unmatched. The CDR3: CASSETGKETQYF. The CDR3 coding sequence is TGTGCCAGCAGCGAGACAGGGAAGGAGACCCAGTACTTC.

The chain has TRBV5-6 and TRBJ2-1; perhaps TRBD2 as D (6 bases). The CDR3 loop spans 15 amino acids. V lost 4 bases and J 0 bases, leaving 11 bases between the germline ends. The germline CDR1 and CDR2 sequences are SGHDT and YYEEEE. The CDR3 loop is CASSPWRGSYNEQFF. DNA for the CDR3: TGTGCCAGCAGCCCATGGCGGGGCTCCTACAATGAGCAGTTCTTC.

The CDR3 region is CASSVSGGATYNEQFF. The CDR3 DNA follows: TGTGCCAGCAGCGTATCGGGGGGGGCGACTTACAATGAGCAGTTCTTC. This rearrangement joins TRBV9 to TRBJ2-1; TRBD2 aligns across 8 bases. CDR1 and CDR2 (germline): SGDLS, YYNGEE. After removal of 1 base from V and 4 bases from J, the junction contained 7 bases not matched to a gene. This CDR3 has 16 residues.

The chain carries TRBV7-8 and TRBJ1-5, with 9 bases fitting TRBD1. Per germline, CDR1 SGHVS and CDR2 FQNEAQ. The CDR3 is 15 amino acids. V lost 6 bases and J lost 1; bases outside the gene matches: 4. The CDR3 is CASSPGQGSNQPQHF. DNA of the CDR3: TGTGCCAGCAGTCCAGGACAGGGGAGCAATCAGCCCCAGCATTTT.

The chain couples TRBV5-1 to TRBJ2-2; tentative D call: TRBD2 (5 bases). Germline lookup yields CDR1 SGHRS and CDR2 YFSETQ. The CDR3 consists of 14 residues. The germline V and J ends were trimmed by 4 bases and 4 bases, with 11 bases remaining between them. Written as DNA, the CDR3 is TGCGCCAGCAGCCTACTAGACCCCACCGGGGAGCTGTTTTTT. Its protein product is CASSLLDPTGELFF.

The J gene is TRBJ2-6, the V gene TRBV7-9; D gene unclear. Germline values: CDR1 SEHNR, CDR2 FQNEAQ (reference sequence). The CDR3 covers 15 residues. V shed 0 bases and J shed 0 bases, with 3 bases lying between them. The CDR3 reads CASSLASSGANVLTF. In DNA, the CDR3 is TGTGCCAGCAGCTTAGCGAGCTCTGGGGCCAACGTCCTGACTTTC. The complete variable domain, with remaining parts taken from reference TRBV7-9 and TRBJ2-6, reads DTGVSQNPRHKITKRGQNVTFRCDPISEHNRLYWYRQTLGQGPEFLTYFQNEAQLEKSRLLSDRFSAERPKGSFSTLEIQRTEQGDSAMYLCASSLASSGANVLTFGAGSRLTVL.

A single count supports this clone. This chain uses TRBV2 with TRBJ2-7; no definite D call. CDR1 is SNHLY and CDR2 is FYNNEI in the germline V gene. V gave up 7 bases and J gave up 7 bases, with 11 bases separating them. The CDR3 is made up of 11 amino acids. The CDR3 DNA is TGTGCCAGCACCGTTATAAGTGAGCAGTACTTC. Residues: CASTVISEQYF.

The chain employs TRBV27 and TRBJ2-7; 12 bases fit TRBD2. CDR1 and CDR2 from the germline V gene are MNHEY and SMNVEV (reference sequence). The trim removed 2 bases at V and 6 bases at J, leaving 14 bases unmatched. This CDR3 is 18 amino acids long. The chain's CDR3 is CASSLIGLAGGPLSEQYF. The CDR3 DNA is TGTGCCAGCAGTTTAATTGGTCTAGCGGGAGGGCCTCTCTCCGAGCAGTACTTC.

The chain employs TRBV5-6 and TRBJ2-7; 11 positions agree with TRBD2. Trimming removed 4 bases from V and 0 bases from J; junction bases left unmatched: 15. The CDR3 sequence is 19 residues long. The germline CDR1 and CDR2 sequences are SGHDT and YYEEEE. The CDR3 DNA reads TGTGCCAGCAGCCCCTACGGCGGGCCTAGCGGGGGGAGCTCCTACGAGCAGTACTTC. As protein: CASSPYGGPSGGSSYEQYF. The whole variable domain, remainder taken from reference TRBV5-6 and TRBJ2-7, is DAGVTQSPTHLIKTRGQQVTLRCSPKSGHDTVSWYQQALGQGPQFIFQYYEEEERQRGNFPDRFSGHQFPNYSSELNVNALLLGDSALYLCASSPYGGPSGGSSYEQYFGPGTRLTVT.